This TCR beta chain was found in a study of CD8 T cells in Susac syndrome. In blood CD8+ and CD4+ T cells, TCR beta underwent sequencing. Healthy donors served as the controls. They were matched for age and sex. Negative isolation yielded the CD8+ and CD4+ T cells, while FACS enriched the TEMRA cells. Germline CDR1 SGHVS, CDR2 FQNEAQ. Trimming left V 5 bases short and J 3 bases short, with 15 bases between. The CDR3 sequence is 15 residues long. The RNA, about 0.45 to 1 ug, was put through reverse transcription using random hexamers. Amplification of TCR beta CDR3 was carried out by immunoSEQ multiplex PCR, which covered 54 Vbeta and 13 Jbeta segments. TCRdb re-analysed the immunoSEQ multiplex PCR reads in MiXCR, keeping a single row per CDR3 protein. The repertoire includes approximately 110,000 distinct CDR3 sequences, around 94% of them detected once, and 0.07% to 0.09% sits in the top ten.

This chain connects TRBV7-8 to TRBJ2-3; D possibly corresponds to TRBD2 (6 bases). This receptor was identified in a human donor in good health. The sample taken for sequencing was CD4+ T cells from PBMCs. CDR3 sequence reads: CASSPWGGETDTQYF. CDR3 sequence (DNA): TGTGCCAGCAGCCCCTGGGGCGGGGAAACAGATACGCAGTATTTT.